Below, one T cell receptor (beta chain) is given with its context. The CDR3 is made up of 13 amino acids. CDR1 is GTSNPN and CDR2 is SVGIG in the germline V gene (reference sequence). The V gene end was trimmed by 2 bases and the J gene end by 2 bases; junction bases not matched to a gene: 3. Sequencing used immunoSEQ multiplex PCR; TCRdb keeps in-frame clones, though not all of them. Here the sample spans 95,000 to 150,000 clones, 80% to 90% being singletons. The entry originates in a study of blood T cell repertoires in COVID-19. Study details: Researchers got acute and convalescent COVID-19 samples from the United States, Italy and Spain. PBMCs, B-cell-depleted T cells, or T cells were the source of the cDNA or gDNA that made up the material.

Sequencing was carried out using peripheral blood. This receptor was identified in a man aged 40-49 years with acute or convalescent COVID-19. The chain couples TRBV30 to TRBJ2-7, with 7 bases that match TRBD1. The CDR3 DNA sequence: TGTGCCTGGAGTTCTGGACAGGCCTACGAGCAGTACTTC. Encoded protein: CAWSSGQAYEQYF.